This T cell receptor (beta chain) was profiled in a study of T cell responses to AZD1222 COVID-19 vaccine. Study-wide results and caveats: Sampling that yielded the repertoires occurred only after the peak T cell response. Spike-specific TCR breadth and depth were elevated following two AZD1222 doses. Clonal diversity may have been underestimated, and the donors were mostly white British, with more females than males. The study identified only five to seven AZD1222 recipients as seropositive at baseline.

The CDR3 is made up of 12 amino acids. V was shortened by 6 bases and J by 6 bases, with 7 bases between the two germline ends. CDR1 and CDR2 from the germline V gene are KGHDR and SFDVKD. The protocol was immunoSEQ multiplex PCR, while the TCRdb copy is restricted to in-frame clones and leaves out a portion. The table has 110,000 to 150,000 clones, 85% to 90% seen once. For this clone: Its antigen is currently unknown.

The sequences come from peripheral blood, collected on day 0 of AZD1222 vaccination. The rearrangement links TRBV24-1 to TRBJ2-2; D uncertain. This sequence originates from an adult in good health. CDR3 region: CATSLGSGELFF. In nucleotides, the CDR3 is TGTGCCACCAGTCTTGGGTCCGGGGAGCTGTTTTTT.